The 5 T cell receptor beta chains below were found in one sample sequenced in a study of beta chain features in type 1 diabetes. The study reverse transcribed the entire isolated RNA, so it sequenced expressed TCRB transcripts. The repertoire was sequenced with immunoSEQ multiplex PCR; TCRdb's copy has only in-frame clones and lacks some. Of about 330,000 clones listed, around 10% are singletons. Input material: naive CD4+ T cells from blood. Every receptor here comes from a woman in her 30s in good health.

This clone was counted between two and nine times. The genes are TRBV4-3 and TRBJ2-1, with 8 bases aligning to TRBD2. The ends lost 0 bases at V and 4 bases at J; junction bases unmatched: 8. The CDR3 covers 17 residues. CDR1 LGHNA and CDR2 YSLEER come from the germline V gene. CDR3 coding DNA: TGCGCCAGCAGCCAAGACCGGGGGGGCCCCCTTTACAATGAGCAGTTCTTC. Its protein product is CASSQDRGGPLYNEQFF.

The CDR3 spells CASSLERSSYNEQFF. The CDR3 coding sequence is TGTGCCAGCAGCTTAGAGCGGAGCTCCTACAATGAGCAGTTCTTC. This chain uses TRBV11-2 with TRBJ2-1; no firm D call. CDR1 and CDR2 from the germline V gene are SGHAT and FQNNGV. Between the trimmed V and J ends, which lost 0 bases and 0 bases, there was a span of 6 bases. The CDR3 runs to 15 residues. Using reference TRBV11-2 and TRBJ2-1 for the parts outside the CDR3, the full variable domain is EAGVAQSPRYKIIEKRQSVAFWCNPISGHATLYWYQQILGQGPKLLIQFQNNGVVDDSQLPKDRFSAERLKGVDSTLKIQPAKLEDSAVYLCASSLERSSYNEQFFGPGTRLTVL.

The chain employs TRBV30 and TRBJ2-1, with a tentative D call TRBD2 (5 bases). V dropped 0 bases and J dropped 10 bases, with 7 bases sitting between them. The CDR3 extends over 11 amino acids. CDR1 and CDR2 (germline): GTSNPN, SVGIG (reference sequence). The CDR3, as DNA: TGTGCCTGGAGTGTAATAGCGGAGCAGTTCTTC. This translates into CAWSVIAEQFF.

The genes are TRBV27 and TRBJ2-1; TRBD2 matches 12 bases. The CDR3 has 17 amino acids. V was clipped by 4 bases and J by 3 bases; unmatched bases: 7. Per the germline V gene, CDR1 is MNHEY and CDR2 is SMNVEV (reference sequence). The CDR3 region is CASSSSTSGRVYNEQFF. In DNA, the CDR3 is TGTGCCAGCAGTTCCTCGACTAGCGGGAGAGTCTACAATGAGCAGTTCTTC.

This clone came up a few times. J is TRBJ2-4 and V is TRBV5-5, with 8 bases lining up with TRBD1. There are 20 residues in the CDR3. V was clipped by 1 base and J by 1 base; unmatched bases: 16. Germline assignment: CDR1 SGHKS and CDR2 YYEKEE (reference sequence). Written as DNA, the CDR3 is TGTGCCAGCAGCTTGCTACTTCAGGGGGCGTATCCTTCGGCCAAAAACATTCAGTACTTC. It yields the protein CASSLLLQGAYPSAKNIQYF.